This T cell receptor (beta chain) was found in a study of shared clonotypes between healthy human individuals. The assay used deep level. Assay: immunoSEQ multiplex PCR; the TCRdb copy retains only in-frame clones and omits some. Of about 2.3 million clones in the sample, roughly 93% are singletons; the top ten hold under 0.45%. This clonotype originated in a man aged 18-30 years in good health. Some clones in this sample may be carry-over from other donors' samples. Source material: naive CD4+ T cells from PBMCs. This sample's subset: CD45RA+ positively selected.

This CDR3 reads CASSPSGSPVYGYTF. Here the CDR3 DNA reads TGTGCCAGCAGCCCCTCAGGGAGTCCCGTCTATGGCTACACCTTC. The chain recombines TRBV11-2 with TRBJ1-2, with TRBD1 as a possible D gene (5 bases). Germline V gene lookup returns CDR1 SGHAT and CDR2 FQNNGV. The CDR3 is made up of 15 amino acids. With 5 bases removed from V and 4 bases from J, the gap between germline ends came to 17 bases.